This TCR beta chain was recorded in a study of blood T cells in healthy people across ages. Turning to the study itself: In model experiments, template switching was able to capture about one barcoded beta molecule for every two T cells that were present. Study conclusions and caveats: While age rose, TCR beta diversity per million T cells dropped in a roughly linear way.

This clonotype was detected only once. Its antigen is still unknown. PBMCs were isolated at a quantity of at least 6.5 million per sample. Together with a sample-barcoded 5' primer, a J-beta primer mix was included in a second PCR lasting roughly 6 to 12 cycles. TCRdb called the 5' RACE reads again in MiXCR, with one record for every CDR3 protein. The sample consists of under 750,000 distinct CDR3 sequences, 40% to 55% of them appearing once. The V gene lost 2 bases and the J gene lost 1 base, with 12 bases spanning the gap. CDR1 SGHTA and CDR2 FQGNSA come from the germline V gene. This CDR3 comprises 16 residues.

The rearrangement links TRBV7-2 to TRBJ1-3, with D hard to call. The sequence came from a man of 80 years or more in good health. The sequencing sample was made of blood. CDR3 sequence (DNA): TGTGCCAGCAGCTTACGTGGCACCACGTCTGGAAACACCATATATTTT. It is translated as CASSLRGTTSGNTIYF.